The rows below give T cell receptor beta chains drawn from one sample of a study of shared T cell receptors in the human thymus. Clones were read by immunoSEQ multiplex PCR, and TCRdb kept only the in-frame ones, dropping some. The top ten hold approximately 0.011% of the sample, which has about 660,000 clones, roughly 88% seen once. The sample was also reused in another study, on human thymus T cells.

Source material: thymocytes. The receptor source for this set is a boy under three years old with a congenital heart defect. The CDR3 runs from the conserved cysteine through the conserved F or W. D genes are given only for firm matches. Rows may omit the clone size; those that give it use once, few, many or a size class.

J: TRBJ1-2
size: .
V: TRBV4-1
D: .
CDR3: CASSHPAAGFRNYGYTF
DNA: TGCGCCAGCAGCCACCCCGCAGCGGGGTTCCGTAACTATGGCTACACCTTC

J: TRBJ2-1
size: once
V: TRBV4-1
D: TRBD2
CDR3: CASSQEAPGLAPFF
DNA: TGCGCCAGCAGCCAAGAAGCCCCGGGACTAGCTCCGTTCTTC

J: TRBJ2-3
size: few
V: TRBV28
D: TRBD2
CDR3: CASSLAGGPITTDTQYF
DNA: TGTGCCAGCAGTCTAGCGGGAGGGCCCATCACTACAGATACGCAGTATTTT

J: TRBJ2-5
size: .
V: TRBV6-1
D: .
CDR3: CASRSAPRQETQYF
DNA: TGTGCCAGCCGGAGCGCGCCACGCCAAGAGACCCAGTACTTC

J: TRBJ2-3
size: .
V: TRBV2
D: TRBD2
CDR3: CASSDAGLAGTSTDTQYF
DNA: TGTGCCAGCAGTGATGCAGGACTAGCGGGAACTAGCACAGATACGCAGTATTTT

J: TRBJ2-7
size: .
V: TRBV7-3
D: .
CDR3: CASSFGTAGFHEQYF
DNA: TGTGCCAGCAGTTTCGGGACAGCGGGTTTCCACGAGCAGTACTTC

J: TRBJ2-1
size: once
V: TRBV11-2
D: TRBD2
CDR3: CASSLDLAGDHNEQFF
DNA: TGTGCCAGCAGCTTAGACCTCGCGGGAGATCACAATGAGCAGTTCTTC

J: TRBJ2-7
size: few
V: TRBV7-2
D: .
CDR3: CASSSPPGFDEQYF
DNA: TGTGCCAGCAGCTCCCCGCCGGGATTCGACGAGCAGTACTTC

J: TRBJ1-2
size: .
V: TRBV19
D: .
CDR3: CASRVGGTHGYTF
DNA: TGTGCCAGTAGGGTCGGGGGGACCCATGGCTACACCTTC

J: TRBJ2-7
size: .
V: TRBV30
D: TRBD1
CDR3: CAWSVNRRPGTDYEQYF
DNA: TGTGCCTGGAGTGTAAATCGTCGGCCAGGGACAGATTACGAGCAGTACTTC

J: TRBJ1-1
size: .
V: TRBV6-5
D: TRBD1
CDR3: CASSYSTQGAHTEAFF
DNA: TGTGCCAGCAGTTACTCGACCCAGGGGGCTCACACTGAAGCTTTCTTT

J: TRBJ2-5
size: few
V: TRBV6-5
D: .
CDR3: CASTPQETQYF
DNA: TGTGCCAGCACCCCTCAAGAGACCCAGTACTTC

J: TRBJ2-1
size: .
V: TRBV27
D: TRBD2
CDR3: CASRTRTSGRDYNEQFF
DNA: TGTGCCAGCAGGACCAGGACTAGCGGGAGGGATTACAATGAGCAGTTCTTC

J: TRBJ1-3
size: once
V: TRBV12-5
D: .
CDR3: CASGLVLPVQGRNSGNTIYF
DNA: TGTGCTAGTGGTTTGGTACTTCCCGTCCAGGGAAGGAACTCTGGAAACACCATATATTTT

J: TRBJ2-5
size: .
V: TRBV14
D: TRBD2
CDR3: CASSHLAGGVETQYF
DNA: TGTGCCAGCAGCCACCTAGCGGGAGGCGTCGAGACCCAGTACTTC

J: TRBJ2-7
size: .
V: TRBV4-2
D: .
CDR3: CASSQGIIGTSGFYEQYF
DNA: TGTGCCAGCAGCCAGGGGATTATTGGCACTAGTGGGTTCTACGAGCAGTACTTC

J: TRBJ2-3
size: .
V: TRBV30
D: TRBD2
CDR3: CAWKGLADPNSTDTQYF
DNA: TGTGCCTGGAAAGGGCTAGCGGACCCTAATAGCACAGATACGCAGTATTTT

J: TRBJ2-1
size: .
V: TRBV29-1
D: TRBD2
CDR3: CSVGASGSDEQFF
DNA: TGCAGCGTTGGGGCTAGCGGGAGTGATGAGCAGTTCTTC

J: TRBJ1-3
size: .
V: TRBV10-3
D: .
CDR3: CAISQGRARSGNTIYF
DNA: TGTGCCATCAGCCAGGGGAGGGCAAGATCTGGAAACACCATATATTTT

J: TRBJ1-5
size: .
V: TRBV28
D: .
CDR3: CASSSLDLLGTPNQPQHF
DNA: TGTGCCAGCAGTTCCCTTGATTTATTAGGGACTCCCAATCAGCCCCAGCATTTT

J: TRBJ2-1
size: .
V: TRBV4-2
D: .
CDR3: CASSQESQGQSNEQFF
DNA: TGTGCCAGCAGCCAAGAAAGTCAGGGGCAGTCCAATGAGCAGTTCTTC

J: TRBJ2-7
size: .
V: TRBV30
D: TRBD1
CDR3: CAWSVPIGTAMREQYF
DNA: TGTGCCTGGAGTGTACCCATTGGGACAGCAATGAGGGAGCAGTACTTC

J: TRBJ1-2
size: .
V: TRBV28
D: .
CDR3: CASSFTRRSANYGYTF
DNA: TGTGCCAGCAGTTTTACGAGGCGCTCGGCTAACTATGGCTACACCTTC

J: TRBJ2-2
size: .
V: TRBV11-3
D: TRBD2
CDR3: CASRTSGSPTGELFF
DNA: TGTGCCAGCAGGACGAGCGGGAGTCCCACCGGGGAGCTGTTTTTT

J: TRBJ1-1
size: .
V: TRBV14
D: .
CDR3: CASSQDRPGNTEAFF
DNA: TGTGCCAGCAGCCAAGATCGCCCAGGGAACACTGAAGCTTTCTTT

J: TRBJ2-7
size: .
V: TRBV27
D: TRBD2
CDR3: CASSPLAGGANTYYEQYF
DNA: TGTGCCAGCAGCCCACTAGCGGGAGGGGCTAATACCTACTACGAGCAGTACTTC

J: TRBJ2-1
size: .
V: TRBV5-1
D: TRBD2
CDR3: CASSLGGTSEQFF
DNA: TGCGCCAGCAGCTTGGGCGGGACTAGCGAGCAGTTCTTC